This TCR beta chain was documented in a study of early T cells in non-severe SARS-CoV-2 infection. This CDR3 comprises 18 residues. Germline trimming cut 6 bases from V and 0 bases from J; bases unmatched to any gene: 7. Germline CDR1 KGHSH, CDR2 LQKENI. TCRdb fed the 5' RACE reads into MiXCR, producing one record per CDR3 protein. The sample contains some 67,000 distinct CDR3 sequences, 8% to 10% of which appear only once. The sequenced sample was whole blood, obtained at baseline. The sequence derives from an adult who was a healthcare worker with PCR-confirmed SARS-CoV-2 infection or an uninfected control (not recorded which). This chain uses TRBV18 with TRBJ2-3, with 15 bases fitting TRBD2. The CDR3 protein is CASSPRTSGRASTDTQYF. In nucleotides, the CDR3 is TGTGCCAGCTCTCCCCGGACTAGCGGGAGGGCTAGCACAGATACGCAGTATTTT.